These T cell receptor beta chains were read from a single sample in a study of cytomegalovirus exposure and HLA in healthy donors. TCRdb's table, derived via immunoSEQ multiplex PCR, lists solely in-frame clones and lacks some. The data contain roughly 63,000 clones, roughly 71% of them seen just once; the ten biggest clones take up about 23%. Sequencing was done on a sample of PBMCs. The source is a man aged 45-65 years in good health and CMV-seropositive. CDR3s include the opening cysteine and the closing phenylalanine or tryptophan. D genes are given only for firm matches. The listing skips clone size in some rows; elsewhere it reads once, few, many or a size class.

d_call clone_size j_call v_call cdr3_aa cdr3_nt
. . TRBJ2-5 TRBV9 CASSPNLQGGETQYF TGTGCCAGCAGCCCCAACCTACAGGGTGGAGAGACCCAGTACTTC
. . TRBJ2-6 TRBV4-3 CASSQDGHRSGANVLTF TGCGCCAGCAGCCAAGATGGACATCGCTCTGGGGCCAACGTCCTGACTTTC
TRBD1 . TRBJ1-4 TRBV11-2 CASSLGDRPNEKLFF TGTGCCAGCAGCTTAGGGGACAGGCCTAATGAAAAACTGTTTTTT
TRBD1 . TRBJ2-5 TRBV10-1 CASSESGGLETQYF TGCGCCAGCAGTGAGTCAGGGGGCCTAGAGACCCAGTACTTC
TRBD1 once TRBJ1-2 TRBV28 CASILTGGDNGYTF TGTGCCAGCATCCTGACAGGGGGCGACAATGGCTACACCTTC
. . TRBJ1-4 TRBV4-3 CASSQDRDRGIDEKLFF TGCGCCAGCAGCCAAGATCGGGATCGGGGGATCGATGAAAAACTGTTTTTT
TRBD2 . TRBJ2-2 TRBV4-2 CASSASLVAGATGELFF TGTGCCAGCAGCGCTAGCCTCGTGGCGGGAGCAACCGGGGAGCTGTTTTTT
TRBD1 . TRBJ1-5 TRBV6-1 CASSEPAQGWNQPQHF TGTGCCAGCAGTGAGCCGGCACAGGGGTGGAATCAGCCCCAGCATTTT
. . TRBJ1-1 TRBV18 CASSAGNTEAFF TGTGCCAGCTCAGCAGGGAACACTGAAGCTTTCTTT
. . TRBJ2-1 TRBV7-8 CASSRSGYNEQFF TGTGCCAGCAGCCGTAGCGGTTACAATGAGCAGTTCTTC
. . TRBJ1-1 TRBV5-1 CASSLRGSGTEAFF TGCGCCAGCAGCTTGAGAGGTTCGGGGACTGAAGCTTTCTTT
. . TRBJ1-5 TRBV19 CASSIDRQPHQPQHF TGTGCCAGTAGTATAGATCGACAGCCTCATCAGCCCCAGCATTTT
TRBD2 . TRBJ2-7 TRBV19 CASSMTSLHEQYF TGTGCCAGTAGTATGACTAGCCTGCACGAGCAGTACTTC
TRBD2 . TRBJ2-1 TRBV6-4 CASREGVAGYNEQFF TGTGCCAGCAGGGAGGGAGTAGCGGGGTACAATGAGCAGTTCTTC
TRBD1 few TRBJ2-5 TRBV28 CASTQGGQGKETQYF TGTGCCAGCACCCAGGGGGGACAGGGGAAAGAGACCCAGTACTTC
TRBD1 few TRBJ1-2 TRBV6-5 CASSYTRTGGSYGYTF TGTGCCAGCAGTTACACCCGGACAGGGGGTTCTTATGGCTACACCTTC
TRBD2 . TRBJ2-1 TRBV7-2 CASSDSGLAGGLTYNEQFF TGTGCCAGCAGCGACTCCGGACTAGCGGGGGGCCTCACCTACAATGAGCAGTTCTTC
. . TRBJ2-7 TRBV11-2 CASSLDKYEQYF TGTGCCAGCAGCTTAGATAAATACGAGCAGTACTTC
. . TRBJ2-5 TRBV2 CASSFQEETQYF TGTGCCAGCAGTTTTCAGGAAGAGACCCAGTACTTC
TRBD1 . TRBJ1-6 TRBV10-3 CAISERGQGGRNSPLHF TGTGCCATCAGTGAGAGAGGACAGGGAGGTCGGAATTCACCCCTCCACTTT
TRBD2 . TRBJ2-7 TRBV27 CASSYSTSGSPHEQYF TGTGCCAGCAGTTATTCAACTAGCGGGAGCCCCCACGAGCAGTACTTC
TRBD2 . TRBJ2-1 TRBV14 CASSQVSSSGRALLQFF TGTGCCAGCAGCCAAGTGTCTTCCAGCGGGAGGGCCCTTTTGCAGTTCTTC
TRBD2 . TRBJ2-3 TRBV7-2 CASSLGGGAHTQYF TGTGCCAGCAGCTTAGGCGGGGGGGCCCATACGCAGTATTTT
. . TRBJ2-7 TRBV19 CASSIGAGRFDYEQYF TGTGCCAGTAGTATAGGGGCGGGTAGGTTTGATTACGAGCAGTACTTC
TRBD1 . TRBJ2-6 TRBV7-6 CASSLPGTGKPSGANVLTF TGTGCCAGCAGCTTACCCGGGACAGGGAAACCCTCTGGGGCCAACGTCCTGACTTTC
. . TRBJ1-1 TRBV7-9 CASSEQALNTEAFF TGTGCCAGCAGCGAACAGGCTTTGAACACTGAAGCTTTCTTT
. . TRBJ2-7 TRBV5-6 CASSLAGGLEAGEQYF TGTGCCAGCAGCTTGGCCGGGGGGCTAGAGGCGGGCGAGCAGTACTTC
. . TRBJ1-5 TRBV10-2 CASSESTGRQPQHF TGCGCCAGCAGTGAGTCGACAGGACGGCAGCCCCAGCATTTT
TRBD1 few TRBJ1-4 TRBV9 CASSVGQGATNEKLFF TGTGCCAGCAGCGTAGGACAGGGGGCTACTAATGAAAAACTGTTTTTT
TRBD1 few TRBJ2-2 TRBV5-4 CASSPGTGSNTGELFF TGTGCCAGCAGCCCTGGGACAGGGAGTAACACCGGGGAGCTGTTTTTT
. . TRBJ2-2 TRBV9 CASTPRGEGFTGELFF TGTGCCAGCACCCCTAGGGGGGAGGGTTTCACCGGGGAGCTGTTTTTT
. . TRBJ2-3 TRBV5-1 CASSLGGFRDTQYF TGCGCCAGCAGCTTGGGAGGGTTCAGAGATACGCAGTATTTT
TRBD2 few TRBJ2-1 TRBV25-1 CASRPGTSGGNEQFF TGTGCCAGCAGACCCGGGACTAGCGGCGGCAATGAGCAGTTCTTC
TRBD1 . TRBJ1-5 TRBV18 CASSPGQGALGPQHF TGTGCCAGCTCACCGGGACAGGGGGCTTTGGGGCCCCAGCATTTT
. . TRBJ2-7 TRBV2 CASTGGKKGSYEQYF TGTGCCAGCACAGGAGGCAAGAAAGGTTCCTACGAGCAGTACTTC
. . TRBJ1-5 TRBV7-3 CASSLAYAGEKGDSNQPQHF TGTGCCAGCAGCTTAGCGTATGCAGGGGAGAAAGGTGATAGCAATCAGCCCCAGCATTTT
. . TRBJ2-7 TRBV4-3 CASSQVGGLDEQYF TGCGCCAGCAGCCAAGTGGGGGGGCTAGACGAGCAGTACTTC
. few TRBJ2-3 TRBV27 CASSVPGDTDTQYF TGTGCCAGCAGTGTTCCGGGAGACACAGATACGCAGTATTTT
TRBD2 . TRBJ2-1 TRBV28 CASSPGLAFEQFF TGTGCCAGCAGTCCCGGACTAGCGTTTGAGCAGTTCTTC
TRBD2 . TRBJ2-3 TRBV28 CASSSPSGAPGSHRDTQYF TGTGCCAGCAGTTCCCCTAGCGGGGCCCCGGGTTCCCATCGAGATACGCAGTATTTT
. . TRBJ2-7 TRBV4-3 CASSSYTGSSYEQYF TGCGCCAGCAGCTCCTATACAGGAAGCTCCTACGAGCAGTACTTC
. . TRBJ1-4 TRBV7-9 CASSLGGLLQGGEKLFF TGTGCCAGCAGCTTAGGAGGGCTCTTACAGGGTGGAGAAAAACTGTTTTTT
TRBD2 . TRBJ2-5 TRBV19 CASKTSGSRETQYF TGTGCCAGTAAAACTAGCGGGAGTAGGGAGACCCAGTACTTC
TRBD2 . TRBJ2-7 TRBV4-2 CASSDSGGFYEQYF TGTGCCAGCAGCGATTCGGGGGGGTTCTACGAGCAGTACTTC
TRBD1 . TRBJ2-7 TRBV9 CASSVEGQGAYEQYF TGTGCCAGCAGCGTAGAGGGACAGGGAGCCTACGAGCAGTACTTC
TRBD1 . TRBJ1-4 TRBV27 CASSYGTAVPQEKLFF TGTGCCAGCAGTTACGGGACAGCAGTTCCCCAGGAAAAACTGTTTTTT
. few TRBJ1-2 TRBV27 CASSLGGVDGYTF TGTGCCAGCAGTTTAGGGGGGGTGGATGGCTACACCTTC
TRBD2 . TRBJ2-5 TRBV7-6 CASSSNSGGGQETQYF TGTGCCAGCAGCTCTAATAGCGGGGGGGGGCAAGAGACCCAGTACTTC
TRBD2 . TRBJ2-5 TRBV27 CASSLYPGGLGQETQYF TGTGCCAGCAGTTTATACCCCGGAGGACTAGGACAAGAGACCCAGTACTTC
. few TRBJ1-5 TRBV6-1 CASSERATRYSVVNQPQHF TGTGCCAGCAGTGAAAGGGCCACGAGGTATAGCGTAGTCAATCAGCCCCAGCATTTT
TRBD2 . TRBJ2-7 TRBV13 CASSLGLAGAYEQYF TGTGCCAGCAGCTTAGGCCTAGCGGGAGCCTACGAGCAGTACTTC
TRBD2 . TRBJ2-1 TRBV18 CASSGGAGGNEQFF TGTGCCAGCTCCGGGGGCGCGGGGGGAAATGAGCAGTTCTTC
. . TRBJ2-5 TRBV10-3 CAIGSRARAGQETQYF TGTGCCATCGGGTCTAGGGCTCGGGCGGGGCAAGAGACCCAGTACTTC
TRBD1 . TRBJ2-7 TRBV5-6 CASSRTGYEQYF TGTGCCAGCAGCCGGACAGGCTACGAGCAGTACTTC
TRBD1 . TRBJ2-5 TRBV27 CASSSPRTGQETQYF TGTGCCAGCAGTTCCCCCCGGACAGGGCAAGAGACCCAGTACTTC
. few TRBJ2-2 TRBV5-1 CASSLVSGKSGELFF TGCGCCAGCAGCTTGGTGTCAGGGAAGTCCGGGGAGCTGTTTTTT
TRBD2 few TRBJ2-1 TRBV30 CAASGRGGEQFF TGTGCCGCTAGCGGGAGGGGTGGTGAGCAGTTCTTC
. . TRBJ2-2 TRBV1 CTSSQAISNTGELFF TGCACCAGCAGCCAAGCAATTTCGAACACCGGGGAGCTGTTTTTT
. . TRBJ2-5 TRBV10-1 CASSVTDQETQYF TGCGCCAGCTCCGTAACGGACCAAGAGACCCAGTACTTC